This T cell receptor beta chain was identified in a study of blood T cell repertoires in COVID-19. Data came from immunoSEQ multiplex PCR; TCRdb stores just in-frame clones and leaves some out. The profile shows 250,000 to 400,000 clones, about 85% of them singletons. The CDR3 length is 14 residues. The germline gives CDR1 MDHEN, CDR2 SYDVKM. The ends were cut back, 5 bases at V and 2 bases at J, with 12 bases in the middle. Sequenced sample: PBMCs or T cells enriched from blood (not recorded which). The V and J genes are TRBV28 and TRBJ1-1; unclear D gene. The receptor's source is a woman in her 30s who had been exposed to COVID-19. CDR3 residues: CASSPGIGNTEAFF. The CDR3 DNA is TGTGCCAGCAGTCCGGGGATCGGAAACACTGAAGCTTTCTTT.